The 12 T cell receptor beta chains below come from one sample, sequenced in a study of blood T cells in healthy people across ages. A J-beta primer mix and a sample-barcoded 5' primer were used in a second PCR of about 7 to 12 cycles. MiXCR was run by TCRdb on the 5' RACE reads, yielding one entry per CDR3 protein. In the table there are roughly 800,000 distinct CDR3 sequences, roughly 60% of which are singletons. The specimen was blood. All receptors derive from a man aged 25-40 years in good health.

The V call is TRBV20-1, the J call TRBJ2-4; D possibly matches TRBD1 or TRBD2 (5 bases each). The V gene's germline CDR1 is DFQATT and CDR2 SNEGSKA (reference sequence). The CDR3 extends over 13 amino acids. Trimming removed 6 bases at V and 5 bases at J, with 14 bases between. The CDR3, as DNA: TGCAGTGCCTCAGGGACCCTTGAAAACATTCAGTACTTC. It is translated as CSASGTLENIQYF.

The V gene is TRBV5-1, the J gene TRBJ2-3; D is unresolved. The CDR3 runs to 12 residues. V lost 1 base to trimming and J lost 6 bases, with 6 bases between them. CDR1 and CDR2 (germline): SGHRS, YFSETQ. The CDR3 DNA sequence: TGCGCCAGCAGCTTGCCTGGGGATACGCAGTATTTT. This encodes CASSLPGDTQYF.

The chain links TRBV29-1 to TRBJ2-7; TRBD2 agrees at 10 bases. The CDR3 extends over 14 amino acids. Germline V gene lookup returns CDR1 SQVTM and CDR2 ANQGSEA. The ends lost 4 bases at V and 7 bases at J; junction bases unmatched: 10. CDR3 DNA sequence: TGCAGCGTTGGGACTAGCGGATGGTACAATGAGCAGTACTTC. This encodes CSVGTSGWYNEQYF.

V usage is TRBV6-1 and J usage is TRBJ2-3; 7 bases match TRBD2. V shed 6 bases and J 2 bases; nucleotides not matched to a gene: 11. The CDR3 extends over 16 amino acids. Per the germline V gene, CDR1 is MNHNS and CDR2 is SASEGT. The CDR3 region is CASSARGGLHTDTQYF. Here the CDR3 DNA reads TGTGCCAGCAGCGCTAGGGGAGGGCTTCACACAGATACGCAGTATTTT.

This chain connects TRBV30 to TRBJ2-7; D is possibly TRBD1 or TRBD2 (5 bases each). V gave up 7 bases and J gave up 0 bases, with 13 bases separating them. Germline V CDR1 and CDR2: GTSNPN, SVGIG (reference sequence). This CDR3 region has 13 residues. The CDR3 loop reads CAYGTQSSYEQYF. CDR3 nucleotides: TGTGCCTACGGGACCCAGAGCTCCTACGAGCAGTACTTC.

This chain uses TRBV5-1 with TRBJ2-3; no definite D call. V was shortened by 0 bases and J by 4 bases, with 9 bases between the two germline ends. Germline V gives CDR1 SGHRS, CDR2 YFSETQ. The CDR3 totals 14 residues. CDR3: CASSLAQRSDTQYF. The CDR3 DNA reads TGCGCCAGCAGCTTGGCTCAGAGATCAGATACGCAGTATTTT.

V and J are TRBV2 and TRBJ1-1, with D unresolved. Trimming pared 8 bases from V and 4 bases from J, leaving 11 bases between. The germline gives CDR1 SNHLY, CDR2 FYNNEI. The CDR3 is 12 residues long. The CDR3 protein is CASGMVGTEAFF. The DNA for the CDR3 is TGTGCCAGCGGAATGGTAGGCACTGAAGCTTTCTTT.

The rearrangement links TRBV7-2 to TRBJ2-7; D is perhaps TRBD1 (6 bases). V shed 2 bases and J shed 2 bases, with 10 bases lying between them. The germline V gene has CDR1 SGHTA and CDR2 FQGNSA. The CDR3 spans 14 residues. CDR3 amino acids: CASSLTAGAYEQYF. The CDR3 coding sequence is TGTGCCAGCAGCTTAACGGCAGGGGCCTACGAGCAGTACTTC.

The V call is TRBV10-3, the J call TRBJ2-3; 9 nucleotides line up with TRBD1. The germline gives CDR1 ENHRY, CDR2 SYGVKD. The J segment lost 6 bases and the V segment lost 6 bases, leaving 13 bases of the junction unmatched. The length of the CDR3 is 16 residues. CDR3 DNA: TGTGCCATCAGAGCCCCCCAGGGACAGGGTTCGGATACGCAGTATTTT. Translation gives CAIRAPQGQGSDTQYF.

This chain connects TRBV20-1 to TRBJ2-7; TRBD2 matches at 7 bases. CDR1 DFQATT and CDR2 SNEGSKA come from the germline V gene (reference sequence). This CDR3 is built from 13 residues. The CDR3 reads CSAGDFLSYEQYF. DNA of the CDR3: TGCAGCGCGGGGGACTTTCTCTCCTACGAGCAGTACTTC.

The table lists this clonotype with a few counts. This chain uses TRBV20-1 with TRBJ2-5; no clear D. The V gene's germline CDR1 is DFQATT and CDR2 SNEGSKA (reference sequence). There are 13 residues in the CDR3. The V gene lost 1 base and the J gene lost 0 bases, with 6 bases spanning the gap. Written as DNA, the CDR3 is TGCAGTGCTAGAGGAGTTTACCAAGAGACCCAGTACTTC. Amino acids: CSARGVYQETQYF.

The chain couples TRBV7-2 to TRBJ2-7, with 8 bases identical to TRBD1. J was trimmed by 7 bases and V by 5 bases; bases with no gene match: 10. This CDR3 comprises 14 residues. Germline CDR1 reads SGHTA; CDR2 reads FQGNSA. The CDR3 bases are TGTGCCAGCAGCCACCGGGACAGGCCCAGAGAGCAGTACTTC. As protein: CASSHRDRPREQYF.